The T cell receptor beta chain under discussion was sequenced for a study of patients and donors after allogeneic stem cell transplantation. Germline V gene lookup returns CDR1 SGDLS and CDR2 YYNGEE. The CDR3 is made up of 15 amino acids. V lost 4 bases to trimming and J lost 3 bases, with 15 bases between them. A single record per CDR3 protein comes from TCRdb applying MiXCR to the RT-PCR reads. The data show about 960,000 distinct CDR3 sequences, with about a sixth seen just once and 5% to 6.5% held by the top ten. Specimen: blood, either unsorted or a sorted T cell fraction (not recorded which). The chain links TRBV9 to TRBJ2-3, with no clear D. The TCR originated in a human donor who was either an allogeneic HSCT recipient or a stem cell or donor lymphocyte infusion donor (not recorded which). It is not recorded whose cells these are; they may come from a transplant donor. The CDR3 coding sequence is TGTGCCAGCAGCTTACAAGGGTTTGTTACAGATACGCAGTATTTT. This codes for CASSLQGFVTDTQYF.